The rows below give T cell receptor beta chains drawn from one sample of a study of cytomegalovirus exposure and HLA in healthy donors. Repertoires were generated with immunoSEQ multiplex PCR, while TCRdb's copy carries only in-frame clones and drops some. The profile shows about 160,000 clones, around 90% of them singletons. Sequenced sample: PBMCs. All receptors come from a man aged 18 to 35 in good health and CMV-seronegative. Both conserved end residues are part of each CDR3. Fields, in order: clone size, V gene, D gene, J gene, CDR3 DNA, CDR3 protein. D genes are given only for firm matches. Some rows have no size entry. The others give once, few or many, or a class for an expanded clone.

clone size: NA
V gene: TRBV5-6
D gene: NA
J gene: TRBJ1-1
CDR3 DNA: TGTGCCAGCAGAATGGGACAGAACACTGAAGCTTTCTTT
CDR3 protein: CASRMGQNTEAFF

clone size: NA
V gene: TRBV18
D gene: NA
J gene: TRBJ1-1
CDR3 DNA: TGTGCCAGCTCCCCTGACAGGACCACTGAAGCTTTCTTT
CDR3 protein: CASSPDRTTEAFF

clone size: NA
V gene: TRBV6-1
D gene: NA
J gene: TRBJ1-6
CDR3 DNA: TGTGCCAGCAGGAAATGGACAACGTATAATTCACCCCTCCACTTT
CDR3 protein: CASRKWTTYNSPLHF

clone size: NA
V gene: TRBV7-9
D gene: TRBD1
J gene: TRBJ2-1
CDR3 DNA: TGTGCCAGCAGCATGGACAGGGCTATGTACAATGAGCAGTTCTTC
CDR3 protein: CASSMDRAMYNEQFF

clone size: NA
V gene: TRBV6-6
D gene: NA
J gene: TRBJ1-1
CDR3 DNA: TGTGCCAGCAGTTACTCGCACAGTACGAACACTGAAGCTTTCTTT
CDR3 protein: CASSYSHSTNTEAFF

clone size: NA
V gene: TRBV6-6
D gene: NA
J gene: TRBJ1-6
CDR3 DNA: TGTGCCAGCAGCCCCCCGCCAGATTATAATTCACCCCTCCACTTT
CDR3 protein: CASSPPPDYNSPLHF

clone size: NA
V gene: TRBV2
D gene: NA
J gene: TRBJ2-3
CDR3 DNA: TGTGCCAGCAGTGACTCCCTAGCGAACACAGATACGCAGTATTTT
CDR3 protein: CASSDSLANTDTQYF

clone size: NA
V gene: TRBV27
D gene: TRBD2
J gene: TRBJ2-7
CDR3 DNA: TGTGCCAGCAGTTTCCCTAGCGGCGAGCAGTACTTC
CDR3 protein: CASSFPSGEQYF

clone size: NA
V gene: TRBV28
D gene: TRBD2
J gene: TRBJ2-7
CDR3 DNA: TGTGCCAGCAGTCTACTAGCGGGAGCAAACGAGCAGTACTTC
CDR3 protein: CASSLLAGANEQYF

clone size: NA
V gene: TRBV7-9
D gene: TRBD2
J gene: TRBJ2-3
CDR3 DNA: TGTGCCAGCGGCTCCGGGACTAGCGGGGCTACTAGCACAGATACGCAGTATTTT
CDR3 protein: CASGSGTSGATSTDTQYF

clone size: NA
V gene: TRBV29-1
D gene: TRBD1
J gene: TRBJ1-2
CDR3 DNA: TGCAGCGTTGGACAGGGAAATGGCTACACCTTC
CDR3 protein: CSVGQGNGYTF

clone size: NA
V gene: TRBV7-9
D gene: TRBD2
J gene: TRBJ2-1
CDR3 DNA: TGTGCCAGCAGCTCCCGCGGGCTAGCGGACTACAATGAGCAGTTCTTC
CDR3 protein: CASSSRGLADYNEQFF

clone size: NA
V gene: TRBV6-5
D gene: NA
J gene: TRBJ1-2
CDR3 DNA: TGTGCCAGCATTGGGCAGCACTATGGCTACACCTTC
CDR3 protein: CASIGQHYGYTF

clone size: NA
V gene: TRBV28
D gene: TRBD1
J gene: TRBJ1-2
CDR3 DNA: TGTGCCAGCACGTATCCGGGACAGGGGTCTTATGGCTACACCTTC
CDR3 protein: CASTYPGQGSYGYTF

clone size: NA
V gene: TRBV2
D gene: NA
J gene: TRBJ2-3
CDR3 DNA: TGTGCCAGCAGTCGGTCAGGTGGCACAGATACGCAGTATTTT
CDR3 protein: CASSRSGGTDTQYF

clone size: NA
V gene: TRBV10-2
D gene: NA
J gene: TRBJ2-1
CDR3 DNA: TGCGCCAGCAGTGGGGGGACTTCGCGGAGTGGGGTGAATGAGCAGTTCTTC
CDR3 protein: CASSGGTSRSGVNEQFF

clone size: NA
V gene: TRBV7-9
D gene: NA
J gene: TRBJ2-3
CDR3 DNA: TGTGCCAGCAGACGGACAGCTTTCACAGATACGCAGTATTTT
CDR3 protein: CASRRTAFTDTQYF

clone size: NA
V gene: TRBV4-1
D gene: NA
J gene: TRBJ1-6
CDR3 DNA: TGCGCCAGCAGCCAAGACAGACTTTTTAATTCACCCCTCCACTTT
CDR3 protein: CASSQDRLFNSPLHF

clone size: NA
V gene: TRBV11-3
D gene: TRBD2
J gene: TRBJ2-5
CDR3 DNA: TGTGCCAGCAGCCCAGGGACTAGCGGGAGGAAGCACCAAGAGACCCAGTACTTC
CDR3 protein: CASSPGTSGRKHQETQYF

clone size: NA
V gene: TRBV5-4
D gene: NA
J gene: TRBJ1-1
CDR3 DNA: TGTGCCAGCAGCCCACTTAAAACCCACACTGAAGCTTTCTTT
CDR3 protein: CASSPLKTHTEAFF

clone size: NA
V gene: TRBV5-1
D gene: TRBD1
J gene: TRBJ2-7
CDR3 DNA: TGCGCCAGCAGCCTGGGAGGGACAGGGGATGTCGAGCAATACTTC
CDR3 protein: CASSLGGTGDVEQYF

clone size: NA
V gene: TRBV6-5
D gene: NA
J gene: TRBJ1-4
CDR3 DNA: TGTGCCAGCAGTTTGCGGTGGAGAGATGAAAAACTGTTTTTT
CDR3 protein: CASSLRWRDEKLFF

clone size: few
V gene: TRBV7-8
D gene: NA
J gene: TRBJ1-5
CDR3 DNA: TGTGCCAGCAGCTCGAAGACAGGAATAAATCAGCCCCAGCATTTT
CDR3 protein: CASSSKTGINQPQHF

clone size: NA
V gene: TRBV27
D gene: TRBD2
J gene: TRBJ2-3
CDR3 DNA: TGTGCCAGCAGTCCCCGGGCTAGCGGGGGTCCCGACACAGATACGCAGTATTTT
CDR3 protein: CASSPRASGGPDTDTQYF

clone size: NA
V gene: TRBV5-1
D gene: NA
J gene: TRBJ2-1
CDR3 DNA: TGCGCCAGCAGCATACTAGGAGGGTCCGGTGAGCAGTTCTTC
CDR3 protein: CASSILGGSGEQFF

clone size: NA
V gene: TRBV30
D gene: TRBD2
J gene: TRBJ2-2
CDR3 DNA: TGTGCCTGGACCGTCTATAGCGGGGGGGCCGGGGAGCTGTTTTTT
CDR3 protein: CAWTVYSGGAGELFF

clone size: NA
V gene: TRBV11-2
D gene: TRBD1
J gene: TRBJ1-2
CDR3 DNA: TGTGCCAGCAGCATACGGGACAGGGAGAACTATGGCTACACCTTC
CDR3 protein: CASSIRDRENYGYTF

clone size: NA
V gene: TRBV25-1
D gene: TRBD2
J gene: TRBJ2-3
CDR3 DNA: TGTGCCAGCAGCGCTCTAGCGGGAGTTGCAGATACGCAGTATTTT
CDR3 protein: CASSALAGVADTQYF

clone size: NA
V gene: TRBV7-2
D gene: NA
J gene: TRBJ1-4
CDR3 DNA: TGTGCCAGCAGCGCGACAGCCGGCGGTGAAAAACTGTTTTTT
CDR3 protein: CASSATAGGEKLFF

clone size: NA
V gene: TRBV27
D gene: NA
J gene: TRBJ1-2
CDR3 DNA: TGTGCCAGCAGTTTATATTTGGGACATAACTATGGCTACACCTTC
CDR3 protein: CASSLYLGHNYGYTF

clone size: NA
V gene: TRBV5-1
D gene: TRBD1
J gene: TRBJ1-1
CDR3 DNA: TGCGCCAGCAGCTGGTCCGGGACAGGGGCCAAAGCTTTCTTT
CDR3 protein: CASSWSGTGAKAFF

clone size: NA
V gene: TRBV30
D gene: TRBD1
J gene: TRBJ1-1
CDR3 DNA: TGTGCCTGGAGTTACCTGAACGACAGGGGGGACACTGAAGCTTTCTTT
CDR3 protein: CAWSYLNDRGDTEAFF

clone size: NA
V gene: TRBV10-1
D gene: TRBD2
J gene: TRBJ2-3
CDR3 DNA: TGCGCCAGCGCGCTAGCGGGAGAAGGAACGCAGTATTTT
CDR3 protein: CASALAGEGTQYF

clone size: NA
V gene: TRBV6-6
D gene: TRBD1
J gene: TRBJ1-5
CDR3 DNA: TGTGCCAGCAGCCCAGGGGGTAACAATCAGCCCCAGCATTTT
CDR3 protein: CASSPGGNNQPQHF

clone size: NA
V gene: TRBV18
D gene: NA
J gene: TRBJ2-7
CDR3 DNA: TGTGCCAGCTCACCCCGGACTGACTACGAGCAGTACTTC
CDR3 protein: CASSPRTDYEQYF

clone size: NA
V gene: TRBV4-3
D gene: NA
J gene: TRBJ1-5
CDR3 DNA: TGCGCCAGCAGCCAGTCAGGGTCTCCTAAAGGAAGCAATCAGCCCCAGCATTTT
CDR3 protein: CASSQSGSPKGSNQPQHF

clone size: NA
V gene: TRBV25-1
D gene: TRBD1
J gene: TRBJ2-5
CDR3 DNA: TGTGCCAGCAGTGAACCCGACAGGGAAGAGACCCAGTACTTC
CDR3 protein: CASSEPDREETQYF

clone size: NA
V gene: TRBV30
D gene: TRBD1
J gene: TRBJ2-1
CDR3 DNA: TGTGCCTGGCTCGGTCCGGGACAGGGGGCTATAGGGAATGAGCAGTTCTTC
CDR3 protein: CAWLGPGQGAIGNEQFF